This TCR beta chain originates from a study of cytomegalovirus exposure and HLA in healthy donors (dated by TCRdb to the late 2010s). For the wider study: A later analysis indicated that the 100 to 150 validation repertoires were generated on the platform also employed for the 700 or so repertoires of the first cohort. The aim of the study was to test whether cataloging public T cell receptors could identify signatures of past pathogen exposure. Along with the 666-subject first cohort, a separate validation cohort of more than 90 different subjects was used. To predict cytomegalovirus infection status, the study combined high-throughput TCR immunosequencing, statistical association of individual TCRs with disease status, and machine learning.

A single count supports this clone. The clone's antigen remains unknown. Per-base quality was not reported, and no clone a single base away is much larger than it. Summary of the overall study and its limitations: It was suggested by the authors that the approach could potentially be generalized to other disease states and immunological phenotypes. The study listed 150 to 200 TCR beta chains as associated with cytomegalovirus. Cytomegalovirus status was reported to be diagnosed by the classifier with high specificity and sensitivity in both the original and validation cohorts. Across donors, most TCR sequences were observed very rarely, whereas some public TCRs were present in many individuals. A few of the identified cytomegalovirus-associated TCR beta chains were confirmed in vitro to be specific for cytomegalovirus antigens. In a later analysis, TCRs clustered in the first cohort were found to also tend to co-occur in the approximately 110 validation repertoires, with 90% to 95% of cluster scores above 0. All 120 repertoires were used to score co-occurrence in the validation cohort in a later analysis, because that analysis had no HLA typing for the cohort.

The library was prepared using the immunoSEQ multiplex PCR assay. Processing in the source paper ran as follows. To diagnose cytomegalovirus status from the catalog of TCR beta chain sequences, a statistical classification framework was built. TCRdb took this table from immuneACCESS and kept in-frame rearrangements with V and J called. Such tables lack part of the clones; where checked against another copy, unresolved V genes explain under half of the gap, and the rest is unexplained. From that table come the V and J calls and clone size; the DNA was used to work out D and trimming. The sample table contains hundreds of thousands of clones; only one count was recorded for roughly 88% of them. The ten largest clonotypes hold over 0.7% of the sample. The donors were included in the validation cohort of roughly 130 subjects, a group kept apart from the roughly 670-subject first cohort. There are 12 amino acids in the CDR3, from cysteine to phenylalanine inclusive. The DNA shown is the 36-base CDR3, in frame from base 1. CDR1 and CDR2 are read off the germline V gene as SGHAT and FQNNGV. The V and J ends are trimmed by 5 bases and 5 bases, leaving 9 bases between them.

Recombination connected TRBV11-2 to TRBJ2-5; the D gene cannot be named for sure. The TCR was taken from a woman in her late teens or twenties in good health and CMV-seronegative. The sample consisted of PBMCs. The nucleotide sequence reads TGTGCCAGCAGCCGAGAACGCGAGACCCAGTACTTC. It translates to CASSRERETQYF. When the CDR3 is completed using the reference TRBV11-2 and TRBJ2-5 genes on either side, the full variable domain is EAGVAQSPRYKIIEKRQSVAFWCNPISGHATLYWYQQILGQGPKLLIQFQNNGVVDDSQLPKDRFSAERLKGVDSTLKIQPAKLEDSAVYLCASSRERETQYFGPGTRLLVL.